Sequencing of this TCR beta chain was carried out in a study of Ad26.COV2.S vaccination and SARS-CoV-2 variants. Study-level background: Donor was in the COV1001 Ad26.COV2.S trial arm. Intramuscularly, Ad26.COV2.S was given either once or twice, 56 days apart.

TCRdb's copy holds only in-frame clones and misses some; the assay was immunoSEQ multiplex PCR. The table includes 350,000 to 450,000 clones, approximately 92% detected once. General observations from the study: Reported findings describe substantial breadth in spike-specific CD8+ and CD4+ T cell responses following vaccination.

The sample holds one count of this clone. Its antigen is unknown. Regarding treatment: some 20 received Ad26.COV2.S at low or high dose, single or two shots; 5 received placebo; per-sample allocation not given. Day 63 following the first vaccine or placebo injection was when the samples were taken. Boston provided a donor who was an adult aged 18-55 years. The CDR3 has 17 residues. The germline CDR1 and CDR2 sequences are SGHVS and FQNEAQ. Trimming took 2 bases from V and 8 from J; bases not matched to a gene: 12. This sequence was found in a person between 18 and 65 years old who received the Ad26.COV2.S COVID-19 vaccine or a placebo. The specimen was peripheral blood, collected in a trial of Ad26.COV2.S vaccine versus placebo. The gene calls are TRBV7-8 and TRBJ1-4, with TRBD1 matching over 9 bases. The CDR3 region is CASSLRVSGTGKEKLFF. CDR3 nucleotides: TGTGCCAGCAGCTTAAGGGTTTCGGGGACAGGGAAAGAAAAACTGTTTTTT.